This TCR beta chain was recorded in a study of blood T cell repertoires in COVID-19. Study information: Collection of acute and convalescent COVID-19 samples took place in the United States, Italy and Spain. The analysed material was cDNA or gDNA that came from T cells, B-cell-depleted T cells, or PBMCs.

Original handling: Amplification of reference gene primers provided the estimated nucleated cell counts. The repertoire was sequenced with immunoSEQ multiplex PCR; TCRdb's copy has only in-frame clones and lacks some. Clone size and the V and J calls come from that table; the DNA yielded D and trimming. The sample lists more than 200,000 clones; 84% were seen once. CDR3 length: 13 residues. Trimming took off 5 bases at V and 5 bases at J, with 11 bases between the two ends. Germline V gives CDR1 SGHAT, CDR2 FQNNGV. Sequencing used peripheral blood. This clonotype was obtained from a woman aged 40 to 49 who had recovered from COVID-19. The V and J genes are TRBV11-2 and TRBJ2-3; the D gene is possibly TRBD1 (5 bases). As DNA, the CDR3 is TGTGCCAGCAGCCTCCGTAGGGGAGATACGCAGTATTTT. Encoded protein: CASSLRRGDTQYF.